This T cell receptor beta chain was sequenced in a study of blood T cell repertoires in COVID-19. Study-wide background: Donors in the United States, Italy and Spain gave samples during acute or convalescent COVID-19. The analysed material was cDNA or gDNA that came from T cells, B-cell-depleted T cells, or PBMCs.

Ages ranged from about 18 to 89 years, with residence in approximately 25 US areas. Germline lookup yields CDR1 DFQATT and CDR2 SNEGSKA (reference sequence). This CDR3 is built from 16 residues. The ends lost 3 bases at V and 7 bases at J; junction bases unmatched: 13. Authors' processing steps: Amplification with reference gene primers provided the estimates of nucleated cell counts. Here immunoSEQ multiplex PCR was the method, and the copy in TCRdb shows in-frame clones only, minus some. D and trimming were read from the DNA, whereas the V and J calls and clone size are those reported in that table. This sample carries some 270,000 clones, 65% to 90% of them seen once, and the ten largest clones take approximately 9.6%.

Sequenced: PBMCs or T cells enriched from blood (not recorded which). The genes are TRBV20-1 and TRBJ2-1; 9 bases fit TRBD1. The origin of this receptor is a woman in her fifties or sixties with acute COVID-19. The CDR3 region has the DNA TGCAGTGCTAGTCCCGGGACAGGGAAAAGAATGAATGAGCAGTTCTTC. It encodes CSASPGTGKRMNEQFF.